Shown below are 30 T cell receptor beta chains from a single sample sequenced in a study of blood T cell repertoires in COVID-19. Profiling relied on immunoSEQ multiplex PCR, and the TCRdb table lists in-frame clones only, not all of them. Among around 110,000 clones listed, just over 90% were seen once. The source material was peripheral blood. These receptors all stem from a human donor with active COVID-19. The donor label of this sample is uncertain.

This chain links TRBV19 with TRBJ1-5, with TRBD1 identical over 7 bases. Trimming removed 6 bases from V and 5 bases from J; junction bases left unmatched: 13. Per germline, CDR1 LNHDA and CDR2 SQIVND (reference sequence). CDR3 length: 16 residues. CDR3 loop: CASRSFRQGVHQPQHF. The CDR3 DNA is TGTGCCAGTAGATCTTTTAGGCAGGGGGTCCATCAGCCCCAGCATTTT.

The gene calls are TRBV4-3 and TRBJ2-3; TRBD2 matches at 12 bases. The junction had 0 bases not matched to a gene; V was cut back by 4 bases and J by 1 base. Germline CDR1 and CDR2: LGHNA and YSLEER. The CDR3 has 15 residues. Written as DNA, the CDR3 is TGCGCCAGCAGCCGGACTAGCGGGGGCACAGATACGCAGTATTTT. Translating it yields CASSRTSGGTDTQYF.

This chain uses TRBV9 with TRBJ2-3, with 9 bases matching TRBD2. This CDR3 contains 18 residues. With V trimmed by 1 base and J by 2 bases, 11 bases remained unmatched. Looked up from germline, CDR1 is SGDLS and CDR2 is YYNGEE. CDR3 DNA sequence: TGTGCCAGCAGCGTAAGAAGCGAAGCGGGGGGATCCACAGATACGCAGTATTTT. Encoded protein: CASSVRSEAGGSTDTQYF.

The J gene is TRBJ1-6, the V gene TRBV2; possibly TRBD1 for D (6 bases). Germline values: CDR1 SNHLY, CDR2 FYNNEI. The V gene lost 6 bases and the J gene lost 7 bases, with 13 bases spanning the gap. This CDR3 is built from 14 residues. CDR3 sequence (DNA): TGTGCCAGCAGCGCTTCGGGGGGCAATTCACCCCTCCACTTT. It translates to CASSASGGNSPLHF.

The chain carries TRBV7-3 and TRBJ2-1; 10 bases are a match to TRBD2. From germline, CDR1 is SGHTA and CDR2 FQGTGA. Unmatched junction bases numbered 4, after V lost 4 bases and J lost 4 bases. There are 15 residues in the CDR3. CDR3 sequence (DNA): TGTGCCAGCAGCTCTCAAGCGGGGGGGTACAATGAGCAGTTCTTC. It encodes CASSSQAGGYNEQFF. The entire variable domain, with the rest obtained from reference TRBV7-3 and TRBJ2-1, is as follows: GAGVSQTPSNKVTEKGKYVELRCDPISGHTALYWYRQSLGQGPEFLIYFQGTGAADDSGLPNDRFFAVRPEGSVSTLKIQRTERGDSAVYLCASSSQAGGYNEQFFGPGTRLTVL.

V gene TRBV4-3 combines with J gene TRBJ2-2; D may be TRBD2 (5 bases). The CDR3 extends over 14 amino acids. V was trimmed by 2 bases and J by 5 bases, leaving 9 bases between them. Germline CDR1 reads LGHNA; CDR2 reads YSLEER. The CDR3 DNA reads as TGCGCCAGCAGCCAATTTACGGGGACCGGGGAGCTGTTTTTT. It yields the protein CASSQFTGTGELFF.

The genes are TRBV7-7 and TRBJ2-3, with TRBD1 matching over 8 bases. The germline V gene encodes CDR1 SSHAT and CDR2 FNYEAQ (reference sequence). Trimming at V came to 5 bases and at J to 5 bases, leaving 6 bases not matched to a gene. The CDR3 totals 14 residues. The CDR3, as DNA: TGTGCCAGCAGCGTACAGGGGGGTGGAGATACGCAGTATTTT. Translation gives CASSVQGGGDTQYF.

The CDR3 protein is CASSLGGTGAQPQHF. The DNA of the CDR3 is TGTGCCAGCAGTTTAGGGGGGACAGGGGCTCAGCCCCAGCATTTT. The J gene is TRBJ1-5, the V gene TRBV27; 10 bases fit TRBD1. CDR1 is MNHEY and CDR2 is SMNVEV in the germline V gene (reference sequence). This CDR3 region has 15 residues. J was trimmed by 6 bases and V by 2 bases; bases with no gene match: 4.

This clone was picked up one time. This sequence joins TRBV11-2 and TRBJ2-5; D possibly corresponds to TRBD1 (6 bases). V was clipped by 5 bases and J by 5 bases, with 15 bases between them. Germline V lookup: CDR1 SGHAT, CDR2 FQNNGV. This CDR3 region has 14 residues. CDR3 sequence (DNA): TGTGCCAGCAGCGCCTCCACAGGGTACGAGACCCAGTACTTC. Translation gives CASSASTGYETQYF.

J is TRBJ2-7 and V is TRBV2, with TRBD2 matching over 13 bases. The ends lost 6 bases at V and 2 bases at J; junction bases unmatched: 13. The V gene's germline CDR1 is SNHLY and CDR2 FYNNEI. CDR3 length equals 18 residues. The CDR3 DNA reads as TGTGCCAGCAGCCAAGGACTAGCGGGGGCCCGCCCAGCCTACGAGCAGTACTTC. It specifies CASSQGLAGARPAYEQYF.

This clone has only a few counts. The chain employs TRBV6-4 and TRBJ2-1; 10 bases map to TRBD2. The germline V gene encodes CDR1 MRHNA and CDR2 SNTAGT. Trimming removed 2 bases from V and 6 bases from J; junction bases left unmatched: 1. The CDR3 loop spans 14 amino acids. The CDR3 protein is CASSDSGGANEQFF. CDR3 sequence (DNA): TGTGCCAGCAGTGACAGCGGGGGGGCCAATGAGCAGTTCTTC.

The chain carries TRBV24-1 and TRBJ2-2, with 12 bases aligning to TRBD2. The CDR3 has 17 residues. After removal of 4 bases from V and 3 bases from J, the junction contained 5 bases not matched to a gene. CDR1 KGHDR and CDR2 SFDVKD come from the germline V gene. The DNA of the CDR3 is TGTGCCACCAGTGACGACGGGACTAGCGGGTACACCGGGGAGCTGTTTTTT. This encodes CATSDDGTSGYTGELFF.

The genes are TRBV9 and TRBJ1-1, with 7 bases aligning to TRBD1. The CDR3 sequence is 16 residues long. Losses at the gene ends were 0 bases for V and 7 bases for J; bases not matched to a gene: 12. Germline CDR1 is SGDLS and CDR2 is YYNGEE. CDR3: CASSVEGGAGTLEAFF. CDR3 bases: TGTGCCAGCAGCGTAGAAGGGGGCGCTGGGACCCTTGAAGCTTTCTTT.

To note about this clone: The germline gene is not matched at one end of the junction; a read error may be the cause. This chain connects TRBV27 to TRBJ2-6; the match to TRBD2 covers 10 bases. Per germline, CDR1 MNHEY and CDR2 SMNVEV (reference sequence). The CDR3 spans 18 residues. Here the CDR3 reads CASSISGAGGPGANVLTF. The CDR3, as DNA: TGTGCCAGCAGTATATCCGGAGCGGGGGGGCCTGGGGCCAACGTCCTGACTTTC.

This chain connects TRBV2 to TRBJ1-2; TRBD1 matches at 7 bases. V was clipped by 6 bases and J by 8 bases; unmatched bases: 12. This CDR3 has 14 residues. CDR1 and CDR2 from the germline V gene are SNHLY and FYNNEI. The CDR3 protein is CASRETGRIRGYTF. For the CDR3, the DNA is TGTGCCAGCAGGGAGACAGGGCGGATTAGGGGCTACACCTTC.

CDR3 region: CASSREGTSGANEQFF. The CDR3 DNA reads as TGCGCCAGCAGCCGAGAGGGGACTAGCGGGGCCAATGAGCAGTTCTTC. The chain carries TRBV4-3 and TRBJ2-1; 13 nucleotides align to TRBD2. The CDR3 consists of 16 residues. Trimming cost V 4 bases and J 6 bases; bases outside gene matches: 6. In germline, CDR1 is LGHNA, CDR2 YSLEER.

The CDR3 sequence is CASTSGGAKEQFF. CDR3 DNA sequence: TGTGCCAGCACTAGCGGGGGGGCCAAAGAGCAGTTCTTC. The chain recombines TRBV12-3 or TRBV12-4 with TRBJ2-1; 12 bases match TRBD2. There are 13 residues in the CDR3. Germline trimming cut 7 bases from V and 10 bases from J; bases unmatched to any gene: 5.

This clone was found once. This chain connects TRBV25-1 to TRBJ2-3; 7 positions match TRBD1. The CDR3 is 15 amino acids. The junction had 7 bases not matched to a gene; V was cut back by 5 bases and J by 2 bases. Germline V CDR1 and CDR2: MGHDK, SYGVNS. This CDR3 is CASSIHRGFTDTQYF. Written as DNA, the CDR3 is TGTGCCAGCAGTATCCACAGGGGTTTCACAGATACGCAGTATTTT.

This clone has just one count. The chain recombines TRBV6-4 with TRBJ2-7; a possible D gene is TRBD1 (6 bases). This CDR3 comprises 15 residues. V was pared by 7 bases and J by 4 bases, with 20 bases between. Germline lookup yields CDR1 MRHNA and CDR2 SNTAGT. The CDR3 DNA sequence: TGTGCCAGCATTCAGGGGAAGGTTTCCTCTTACGAGCAGTACTTC. It is translated as CASIQGKVSSYEQYF.

With respect to this clone: Relative to the germline gene, one junction end is altered; a read error may explain this. The chain joins TRBV18 to TRBJ1-3, with 9 bases aligning to TRBD1. Germline lookup yields CDR1 KGHSH and CDR2 LQKENI. The CDR3 has 12 residues. The CDR3 spells CASSPSRDRAEF. The CDR3 coding sequence is TGTGCCAGCTCACCCTCGCGGGACAGGGCCGAATTT.

V and J are TRBV19 and TRBJ1-1; the match to TRBD1 covers 10 bases. CDR1 is LNHDA, CDR2 SQIVND, per germline (reference sequence). The CDR3 is 12 residues long. After removal of 9 bases from V and 8 bases from J, the junction contained 6 bases not matched to a gene. The CDR3 spells CARDRGQKEAFF. As DNA, the CDR3 is TGTGCCAGAGACAGGGGGCAGAAAGAAGCTTTCTTT.

This chain uses TRBV9 with TRBJ2-1; tentatively, D is TRBD1 (5 bases). The CDR3 spans 13 residues. V was shortened by 2 bases and J by 8 bases, with 11 bases between the two germline ends. Germline values: CDR1 SGDLS, CDR2 YYNGEE. The CDR3 spells CASSVSGLDEQFF. CDR3 nucleotide sequence: TGTGCCAGCAGCGTCTCAGGGTTGGATGAGCAGTTCTTC. Full variable domain (outside the CDR3, taken from reference TRBV9 and TRBJ2-1): DSGVTQTPKHLITATGQRVTLRCSPRSGDLSVYWYQQSLDQGLQFLIQYYNGEERAKGNILERFSAQQFPDLHSELNLSSLELGDSALYFCASSVSGLDEQFFGPGTRLTVL.

The V and J genes are TRBV4-1 and TRBJ2-7; D perhaps matches TRBD1 (5 bases). The CDR3 is 14 amino acids. Germline CDR1 MGHRA, CDR2 YSYEKL. Trimming left V 1 base short and J 5 bases short, with 12 bases between. The CDR3 bases are TGCGCCAGCAGCCAAGTTGGGGCGGATGACGAGCAGTACTTC. Translated, it gives CASSQVGADDEQYF.

This sequence joins TRBV2 and TRBJ1-2; the D gene is possibly TRBD1 (5 bases). V gave up 8 bases and J gave up 4 bases, with 14 bases separating them. The germline gives CDR1 SNHLY, CDR2 FYNNEI. The CDR3 has 13 amino acids. The CDR3 region has the DNA TGTGCCAGCGTCCAGGGAACCATCTATGGCTACACCTTC. Encoded protein: CASVQGTIYGYTF.

This chain connects TRBV18 to TRBJ2-3; TRBD2 matches 9 bases. CDR1 is KGHSH and CDR2 is LQKENI in the germline V gene. The CDR3 length is 16 residues. V shed 4 bases, J shed 2 bases, and the junction held 7 bases outside the gene matches. The CDR3 here is CASSRSRTSVTDTQYF. CDR3 bases: TGTGCCAGCTCACGCTCCAGGACTAGCGTCACAGATACGCAGTATTTT.

In this sample, this clone turned up once. The chain is built from TRBV7-2 and TRBJ2-5, with D maybe TRBD1 (5 bases). Germline lookup yields CDR1 SGHTA and CDR2 FQGNSA. This CDR3 comprises 14 residues. Trimming took 1 base from V and 5 from J, leaving 11 bases between them. Here the CDR3 reads CASSLGSGLETQYF. CDR3 bases: TGTGCCAGCAGCTTAGGGTCAGGGCTGGAGACCCAGTACTTC.

This chain joins TRBV7-9 and TRBJ2-1; no firm D call. CDR1 and CDR2 from the germline V gene are SEHNR and FQNEAQ (reference sequence). The CDR3 contains 12 residues. V was clipped by 4 bases and J by 5 bases, with 6 bases between them. This CDR3 is CASSSRDNEQFF. As DNA, the CDR3 is TGTGCCAGCAGCTCACGAGACAATGAGCAGTTCTTC.

The V and J genes are TRBV27 and TRBJ2-7, with TRBD2 identical over 16 bases. The CDR3 loop spans 16 amino acids. The J segment lost 6 bases and the V segment lost 10 bases, leaving 12 bases of the junction unmatched. CDR1 and CDR2 from the germline V gene are MNHEY and SMNVEV (reference sequence). The CDR3 DNA reads as TGTGCCATCAGAGGGACTAGCGGGGGGGCCGCTACCGAGCAGTACTTC. Protein sequence: CAIRGTSGGAATEQYF.

The chain couples TRBV10-3 to TRBJ2-7, with a tentative D call TRBD1 (5 bases). The CDR3 sequence is 11 residues long. Trimming left V 10 bases short and J 2 bases short, with 9 bases between. CDR1 and CDR2 from the germline V gene are ENHRY and SYGVKD. The CDR3 nucleotides are TGTGCCACCCAGGGTACCTACGAGCAGTACTTC. Amino acids: CATQGTYEQYF.

The chain uses TRBV9 and TRBJ2-7; TRBD1 aligns across 9 bases. The germline V gene has CDR1 SGDLS and CDR2 YYNGEE. J lost 5 bases, V lost 4 bases, and 4 bases had no gene match. This CDR3 is 13 amino acids long. The CDR3 sequence: CASSLDRGDEQYF. The CDR3 DNA reads as TGTGCCAGCAGCCTGGACAGGGGCGACGAGCAGTACTTC.